The 21 T cell receptor beta chains below were found in one sample sequenced in a study of graft-versus-host responses after intestinal transplantation. Method: immunoSEQ multiplex PCR; TCRdb's copy keeps in-frame clones and lacks some. This table has 40,000 to 55,000 clones, roughly 91% appearing once. The sample was PBMCs, taken 524 days after transplant. The receptors were sampled from a human patient who received an intestinal transplant, so some T cells may come from the graft donor.

This chain uses TRBV5-1 with TRBJ1-5, with 10 bases aligning to TRBD1. Losses at the gene ends were 1 base for V and 4 bases for J; bases not matched to a gene: 2. The germline gives CDR1 SGHRS, CDR2 YFSETQ. CDR3 length: 15 residues. CDR3 sequence: CASSLTGQGNQPQHF. In DNA form, the CDR3 reads TGCGCCAGCAGCTTGACGGGACAGGGGAATCAGCCCCAGCATTTT.

This chain links TRBV9 with TRBJ2-2, with 12 bases identical to TRBD2. The germline V gene encodes CDR1 SGDLS and CDR2 YYNGEE. CDR3 size: 17 residues. With 4 bases clipped from V and 0 bases from J, the junction kept 4 bases outside the gene matches. DNA for the CDR3: TGTGCCAGCAGCACCCGGACTAGCGGGACGAACACCGGGGAGCTGTTTTTT. This translates into CASSTRTSGTNTGELFF.

The J gene is TRBJ1-5, the V gene TRBV2; D is unresolved. V was clipped by 7 bases and J by 3 bases, with 10 bases between them. Germline CDR1 is SNHLY and CDR2 is FYNNEI. The CDR3 is made up of 13 amino acids. The chain's CDR3 is CASILGYNQPQHF. The DNA of the CDR3 is TGTGCCAGCATCCTCGGGTACAATCAGCCCCAGCATTTT.

Turning to this clone: Other nucleotide sequences in the sample specify the same CDR3. V usage is TRBV5-1 and J usage is TRBJ2-1; D is undetermined. V lost 2 bases, J lost 10 bases, and 10 bases lay in between. This CDR3 spans 12 amino acids. CDR1 SGHRS and CDR2 YFSETQ come from the germline V gene. The CDR3 sequence is CASSFGVGEQFF. Written as DNA, the CDR3 is TGCGCCAGCAGCTTTGGGGTCGGGGAGCAGTTCTTC.

The V gene is TRBV12-5, the J gene TRBJ2-1; 12 nucleotides line up with TRBD2. V lost 2 bases to trimming and J lost 0 bases; unmatched junction nucleotides: 8. Germline V gene sequence: CDR1 LGHNT, CDR2 FRNRAP. There are 19 residues in the CDR3. CDR3 DNA: TGTGCTAGTGGTTTGACGACTAGCGGGAGACTCTTCTCCTACAATGAGCAGTTCTTC. Its translation: CASGLTTSGRLFSYNEQFF.

This clone was seen once. Other DNA sequences in this specimen translate into the identical CDR3. The chain carries TRBV9 and TRBJ1-3; D unresolved. The germline CDR1 and CDR2 sequences are SGDLS and YYNGEE. The CDR3 sequence is 14 residues long. The V end was cut by 2 bases, the J end by 0 bases, with 6 bases between. The CDR3 coding sequence is TGTGCCAGCAGCGTCGCGGGCTCTGGAAACACCATATATTTT. Translated, it gives CASSVAGSGNTIYF.

V and J are TRBV10-3 and TRBJ1-3; perhaps TRBD1 as D (5 bases). Trimming removed 8 bases from V and 3 bases from J, with 23 bases in between. Germline-derived CDR1 and CDR2 are ENHRY and SYGVKD. This CDR3 region has 17 residues. Here the CDR3 DNA reads TGTGCCATCCGGACGGACACCGGGGGAGGAGTTGGAAACACCATATATTTT. Translated: CAIRTDTGGGVGNTIYF.

The rearrangement links TRBV6-6 to TRBJ1-3; a weak D match, TRBD1 (5 bases). This CDR3 is built from 14 residues. Germline lookup yields CDR1 MNHNY and CDR2 SVGAGI (reference sequence). Trimming took off 5 bases at V and 3 bases at J, with 11 bases between the two ends. CDR3 amino acids: CASSGAGVGNTIYF. Written as DNA, the CDR3 is TGTGCCAGCAGTGGGGCGGGTGTTGGAAACACCATATATTTT.

This sequence joins TRBV28 and TRBJ2-5; a possible D gene is TRBD2 (6 bases). Germline loops: CDR1 MDHEN, CDR2 SYDVKM. V lost 2 bases to trimming and J lost 4 bases, with 17 bases between them. This CDR3 is built from 16 residues. The CDR3 region has the DNA TGTGCCAGCAGTTTAAGTCTCCGGGAGAGGGTAGAGACCCAGTACTTC. Translation: CASSLSLRERVETQYF.

This chain uses TRBV18 with TRBJ2-5; 10 bases match TRBD1. Germline loops: CDR1 KGHSH, CDR2 LQKENI. Trimming removed 5 bases from V and 2 bases from J; junction bases left unmatched: 5. The CDR3 extends over 15 amino acids. The CDR3 loop reads CASSSGTGVQETQYF. In nucleotides, the CDR3 is TGTGCCAGCTCATCGGGGACAGGGGTTCAAGAGACCCAGTACTTC.

This chain joins TRBV5-8 and TRBJ2-4; D is unresolved. Trimming removed 3 bases at V and 0 bases at J, with 13 bases between. Germline V gives CDR1 SGHTS, CDR2 YDEGEE. The CDR3 consists of 16 residues. In DNA form, the CDR3 reads TGTGCCAGCAGCTCCACCCGGATTCTAGCCAAAAACATTCAGTACTTC. Translating it yields CASSSTRILAKNIQYF.

The J gene is TRBJ2-3, the V gene TRBV5-6, with unresolved D. Germline CDR1 is SGHDT and CDR2 is YYEEEE. The CDR3 covers 14 residues. V was pared by 4 bases and J by 2 bases, with 11 bases between. CDR3 protein: CASSKASYTDTQYF. The CDR3 DNA reads as TGTGCCAGCAGCAAAGCTAGTTACACAGATACGCAGTATTTT.

CDR3 sequence (DNA): TGTGCCAGCAGTTTACGACAGGGGATTCAAAAACTGTTTTTT. This encodes CASSLRQGIQKLFF. J is TRBJ1-4 and V is TRBV28, with 8 bases matching TRBD1. J lost 9 bases, V lost 2 bases, and 5 bases had no gene match. This CDR3 comprises 14 residues. The germline V gene has CDR1 MDHEN and CDR2 SYDVKM.

This clone was counted once. This chain uses TRBV27 with TRBJ2-7; TRBD2 aligns across 14 bases. V trimming: 6 bases; J trimming: 3 bases; junction bases outside the gene matches: 10. The CDR3 is made up of 17 amino acids. CDR1 and CDR2 (germline): MNHEY, SMNVEV (reference sequence). The CDR3 region has the DNA TGTGCCAGCAGGAAGACCCCGGGACTAGCGGGAGTCTACGAGCAGTACTTC. Translated, it gives CASRKTPGLAGVYEQYF.

J is TRBJ1-3 and V is TRBV18; 8 bases fit TRBD1. Trimming cost V 6 bases and J 0 bases; bases outside gene matches: 7. Germline-derived CDR1 and CDR2 are KGHSH and LQKENI. This CDR3 comprises 16 residues. CDR3 coding DNA: TGTGCCAGCTCGGGACAGGAAAAAATCTCTGGAAACACCATATATTTT. This gives the protein CASSGQEKISGNTIYF.

This chain's CDR3 is CASSHIRPGENQPQHF. The CDR3 nucleotides are TGTGCCAGTAGTCATATCCGACCGGGGGAAAATCAGCCCCAGCATTTT. The V gene is TRBV19, the J gene TRBJ1-5; TRBD1 is a possible D gene (5 bases). CDR1 is LNHDA, CDR2 SQIVND, per germline (reference sequence). Between the trimmed V and J ends, which lost 5 bases and 4 bases, there was a span of 18 bases. This CDR3 region has 16 residues.

The V and J genes are TRBV5-6 and TRBJ2-5; D is unclear. The CDR3 is made up of 14 amino acids. Between the trimmed V and J ends, which lost 2 bases and 1 base, there was a span of 9 bases. From germline, CDR1 is SGHDT and CDR2 YYEEEE. CDR3 loop: CASSFGSRQETQYF. The CDR3 DNA reads TGTGCCAGCAGCTTTGGATCACGCCAAGAGACCCAGTACTTC.

CDR3 loop: CASSFVVAGDLGETQYF. The DNA for the CDR3 is TGTGCCAGCAGTTTCGTGGTAGCGGGAGATCTGGGGGAGACCCAGTACTTC. The chain recombines TRBV28 with TRBJ2-5; 9 bases agree with TRBD2. V was clipped by 3 bases and J by 5 bases; unmatched bases: 13. Germline V gene data show CDR1 as MDHEN and CDR2 as SYDVKM. The CDR3 extends over 17 amino acids.

V is TRBV5-6 and J is TRBJ1-1; D might be TRBD1 (5 bases). CDR1 and CDR2 from the germline V gene are SGHDT and YYEEEE. The CDR3 sequence is 14 residues long. V dropped 6 bases and J dropped 1 base, with 13 bases sitting between them. As DNA, the CDR3 is TGTGCCAGCACCCCCCTCGGGGGGAACACTGAAGCTTTCTTT. It is translated as CASTPLGGNTEAFF.

V gene TRBV28 combines with J gene TRBJ1-1; D is unresolved. Germline V gene data show CDR1 as MDHEN and CDR2 as SYDVKM. There are 15 residues in the CDR3. Between the trimmed V and J ends, which lost 6 bases and 0 bases, there was a span of 14 bases. The CDR3 bases are TGTGCCAGCAGATTCATGGACGGAATGAACACTGAAGCTTTCTTT. Translated, it gives CASRFMDGMNTEAFF.

V and J are TRBV27 and TRBJ2-7; 9 nucleotides line up with TRBD1. The CDR3 has 17 amino acids. V was clipped by 6 bases and J by 6 bases; unmatched bases: 18. Germline V gene lookup returns CDR1 MNHEY and CDR2 SMNVEV (reference sequence). This chain's CDR3 is CASSEVRTGAFLGEQYF. Here the CDR3 DNA reads TGTGCCAGCAGCGAAGTTAGGACAGGGGCTTTCCTAGGCGAGCAGTACTTC.